This T cell receptor (beta chain) was recorded in a study of identical twins. General study findings and limits: Part of the zero-insertion signal could reflect confounding by invariant MAIT and iNKT cells. The study found that models underestimated out-of-frame TCR alpha sharing in monozygotic twins. Researchers reported weaker excess twin sharing in beta out-of-frame sequences.

Trimming cost V 6 bases and J 0 bases, with 16 bases left between them. The CDR3 sequence is 16 residues long. Germline V gene sequence: CDR1 ENHRY, CDR2 SYGVKD. The donors were all healthy and Caucasian. With respect to this clonotype: Its specificity is not known.

One entry per CDR3 protein results from TCRdb running MiXCR on the 5' RACE reads. The top ten hold approximately 1% of the sample, which has about 500,000 distinct CDR3 sequences, over 11% seen once. The data also belong to a second study, concerning yellow fever vaccine responses in identical twins.

What was sequenced was CD4+ T cells sorted from blood. This receptor was obtained from a woman between 18 and 29 years old in good health. V is TRBV10-3 and J is TRBJ2-3, with D possibly TRBD1 on 6 matching bases. The CDR3 spells CAIRAGAVLSTDTQYF. Here the CDR3 DNA reads TGTGCCATCAGGGCAGGGGCGGTACTGAGCACAGATACGCAGTATTTT.